This TCR beta chain was found in a study of glioma-infiltrating T cells. Findings and caveats of the study: Gliomas, especially low-grade, showed above-expected tissue-blood divergence; non-neoplastic patients showed below. Only very few CDR3 sequences appeared in both tissue and blood.

This clonotype was recorded many times. Its target is unknown. Using RNA template, CDR3s of TCR alpha and beta were amplified with iRepertoire arm-PCR. Input was 100-400 ng of tissue mRNA or PBMC total RNA. TCRdb passed the multiplex PCR reads through MiXCR, listing each CDR3 protein once. This table has more than 95,000 distinct CDR3 sequences, about 30% appearing once. The sequence derives from a human donor with low-grade glioma or glioblastoma, undergoing nonglioma brain surgery, or in good health (not recorded which). Sequenced: glioma tissue, nonneoplastic brain tissue, or PBMCs (not recorded which).

The CDR3 DNA is TGCGCCAGCAGCCACTCTACAGCGGGGGGGTATGGCTACACCTTC. Protein sequence: CASSHSTAGGYGYTF. The V gene is TRBV4-3, the J gene TRBJ1-2, with a tentative D call TRBD1 (5 bases). V lost 3 bases and J lost 5, with 16 bases in between. CDR1 LGHNA and CDR2 YSLEER come from the germline V gene. The CDR3 spans 15 residues.